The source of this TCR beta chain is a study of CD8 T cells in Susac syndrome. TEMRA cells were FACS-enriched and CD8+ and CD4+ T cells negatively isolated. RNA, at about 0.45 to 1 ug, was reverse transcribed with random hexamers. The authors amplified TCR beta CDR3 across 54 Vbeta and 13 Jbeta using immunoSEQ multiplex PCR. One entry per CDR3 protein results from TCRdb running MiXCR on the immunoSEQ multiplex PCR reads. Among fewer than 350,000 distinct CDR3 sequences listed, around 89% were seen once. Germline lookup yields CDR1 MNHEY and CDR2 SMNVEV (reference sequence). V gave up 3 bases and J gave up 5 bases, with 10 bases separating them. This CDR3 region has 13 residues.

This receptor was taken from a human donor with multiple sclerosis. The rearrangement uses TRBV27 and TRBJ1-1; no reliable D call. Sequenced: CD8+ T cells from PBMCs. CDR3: CASSFDISTEAFF. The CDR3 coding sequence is TGTGCCAGCAGTTTTGACATATCTACTGAAGCTTTCTTT.